The rows below give T cell receptor beta chains drawn from one sample of a study of graft-versus-host responses after intestinal transplantation. Only in-frame clones appear in the TCRdb table, and some are missing; sequencing was by immunoSEQ multiplex PCR. Altogether fewer than 45,000 clones are present, less than 95% being singletons, with the ten largest covering 2% to 3%. The source material was PBMCs, sampled around 320 days after intestinal transplant. Receptors originate from a human patient who received an intestinal transplant, so some T cells may come from the graft donor. CDR3s include the opening cysteine and the closing phenylalanine or tryptophan. A D gene is named only where the DNA matches it firmly. The size field is filled for only some rows; it gives once, few, many or a size class.

d_gene: .
j_gene: TRBJ1-2
v_gene: TRBV28
abundance: .
CDR3aa: CASSRTGNGYTF
CDR3nt: TGTGCCAGCAGTCGCACAGGGAATGGCTACACCTTC

d_gene: .
j_gene: TRBJ1-2
v_gene: TRBV5-1
abundance: .
CDR3aa: CASREEGYGYTF
CDR3nt: TGCGCCAGCAGAGAGGAGGGCTATGGCTACACCTTC

d_gene: TRBD1
j_gene: TRBJ1-2
v_gene: TRBV11-2
abundance: once
CDR3aa: CASSTQGGGYGYTF
CDR3nt: TGTGCCAGCAGTACTCAGGGGGGTGGGTATGGCTACACCTTC

d_gene: .
j_gene: TRBJ1-2
v_gene: TRBV5-1
abundance: .
CDR3aa: CASSTPTEGIGYTF
CDR3nt: TGCGCCAGCAGCACGCCCACTGAGGGGATTGGCTACACCTTC

d_gene: TRBD2
j_gene: TRBJ2-7
v_gene: TRBV5-6
abundance: .
CDR3aa: CASGVSGSISRDAYEQYF
CDR3nt: TGTGCCAGCGGAGTTAGCGGGAGCATTTCTAGAGACGCCTACGAGCAGTACTTC

d_gene: TRBD1
j_gene: TRBJ2-3
v_gene: TRBV9
abundance: once
CDR3aa: CASSGPTGGGLCTDTQYF
CDR3nt: TGTGCCAGCAGCGGGCCGACAGGGGGTGGATTATGCACAGATACGCAGTATTTT

d_gene: .
j_gene: TRBJ2-3
v_gene: TRBV6-5
abundance: .
CDR3aa: CASSYSRGRPDTQYF
CDR3nt: TGTGCCAGCAGTTACTCGCGGGGAAGACCAGATACGCAGTATTTT

d_gene: TRBD1
j_gene: TRBJ2-5
v_gene: TRBV6-6
abundance: .
CDR3aa: CASSRSRGETQYF
CDR3nt: TGTGCCAGCAGCCGATCCAGGGGGGAGACCCAGTACTTC

d_gene: .
j_gene: TRBJ2-1
v_gene: TRBV6-5
abundance: .
CDR3aa: CASSYSEEWSYNEQFF
CDR3nt: TGTGCCAGCAGTTACTCGGAGGAATGGTCCTACAATGAGCAGTTCTTC

d_gene: .
j_gene: TRBJ2-4
v_gene: TRBV27
abundance: few
CDR3aa: CASSLGGLAKNIQYF
CDR3nt: TGTGCCAGCAGTTTAGGGGGACTAGCCAAAAACATTCAGTACTTC

d_gene: TRBD1
j_gene: TRBJ1-2
v_gene: TRBV4-2
abundance: .
CDR3aa: CASSLPGQGANGYTF
CDR3nt: TGTGCCAGCAGCTTACCGGGACAGGGGGCGAACGGCTACACCTTC

d_gene: TRBD1
j_gene: TRBJ1-5
v_gene: TRBV9
abundance: once
CDR3aa: CASSVGTGGGQPQHF
CDR3nt: TGTGCCAGCAGCGTAGGGACAGGGGGCGGTCAGCCCCAGCATTTT

d_gene: TRBD1
j_gene: TRBJ2-5
v_gene: TRBV9
abundance: .
CDR3aa: CASSAPGQGAWETQYF
CDR3nt: TGTGCCAGCAGCGCCCCGGGACAGGGGGCGTGGGAGACCCAGTACTTC

d_gene: .
j_gene: TRBJ2-5
v_gene: TRBV6-6
abundance: .
CDR3aa: CASSYSTSKETQYF
CDR3nt: TGTGCCAGCAGTTACTCCACTAGCAAGGAGACCCAGTACTTC

d_gene: .
j_gene: TRBJ2-2
v_gene: TRBV7-3
abundance: .
CDR3aa: CASSSGGLGTGELFF
CDR3nt: TGTGCCAGCAGCTCCGGGGGTCTTGGCACCGGGGAGCTGTTTTTT

d_gene: .
j_gene: TRBJ2-7
v_gene: TRBV12-5
abundance: .
CDR3aa: CASGWVDIPYYEQYF
CDR3nt: TGTGCTAGTGGTTGGGTCGACATCCCCTACTACGAGCAGTACTTC

d_gene: .
j_gene: TRBJ2-7
v_gene: TRBV21-1
abundance: .
CDR3aa: CASSKDDSGEKNYEQYF
CDR3nt: TGTGCCAGCAGCAAAGACGATTCGGGGGAAAAGAACTACGAGCAGTACTTC

d_gene: TRBD1
j_gene: TRBJ1-1
v_gene: TRBV29-1
abundance: .
CDR3aa: CSVRPGTGVTEAFF
CDR3nt: TGCAGCGTTCGCCCCGGGACAGGGGTTACTGAAGCTTTCTTT

d_gene: .
j_gene: TRBJ1-6
v_gene: TRBV7-9
abundance: .
CDR3aa: CASSLPQGRSPLHF
CDR3nt: TGTGCCAGCAGCTTACCACAGGGTCGGTCACCCCTCCACTTT

d_gene: TRBD1
j_gene: TRBJ1-3
v_gene: TRBV5-5
abundance: .
CDR3aa: CASYSGGDSGNTIYF
CDR3nt: TGTGCCAGCTACTCAGGGGGCGACTCTGGAAACACCATATATTTT

d_gene: .
j_gene: TRBJ2-5
v_gene: TRBV16
abundance: .
CDR3aa: CASSEDSQRAQYF
CDR3nt: TGTGCCAGCAGCGAGGACAGCCAAAGGGCCCAGTACTTC

d_gene: TRBD2
j_gene: TRBJ2-1
v_gene: TRBV9
abundance: .
CDR3aa: CASSVGGTGLAEAGEQFF
CDR3nt: TGTGCCAGCAGCGTAGGAGGAACGGGACTAGCGGAAGCTGGTGAGCAGTTCTTC

d_gene: TRBD1
j_gene: TRBJ1-2
v_gene: TRBV30
abundance: few
CDR3aa: CAWSHLRGQDYGYTF
CDR3nt: TGTGCCTGGAGTCACCTCAGGGGGCAGGACTATGGCTACACCTTC

d_gene: TRBD2
j_gene: TRBJ2-5
v_gene: TRBV18
abundance: .
CDR3aa: CASSSRGGETQYF
CDR3nt: TGTGCCAGCTCATCCCGGGGGGGAGAGACCCAGTACTTC

d_gene: .
j_gene: TRBJ1-5
v_gene: TRBV5-1
abundance: .
CDR3aa: CASSLTGSSNQPQHF
CDR3nt: TGCGCCAGCAGCTTAACAGGGTCTAGCAATCAGCCCCAGCATTTT

d_gene: .
j_gene: TRBJ1-1
v_gene: TRBV19
abundance: .
CDR3aa: CAVRWGNMNTEAFF
CDR3nt: TGTGCCGTCAGGTGGGGTAATATGAACACTGAAGCTTTCTTT

d_gene: .
j_gene: TRBJ1-5
v_gene: TRBV5-1
abundance: .
CDR3aa: CASSPEPDSYQPQHF
CDR3nt: TGCGCCAGCAGCCCTGAACCGGACAGCTATCAGCCCCAGCATTTT

d_gene: .
j_gene: TRBJ2-1
v_gene: TRBV28
abundance: .
CDR3aa: CASSYSDSEQFF
CDR3nt: TGTGCCAGCAGTTACTCAGACTCGGAGCAGTTCTTC

d_gene: .
j_gene: TRBJ2-1
v_gene: TRBV6-5
abundance: once
CDR3aa: CASSYSTAYNEQFF
CDR3nt: TGTGCCAGCAGTTACTCAACGGCGTACAATGAGCAGTTCTTC

d_gene: .
j_gene: TRBJ2-3
v_gene: TRBV6-5
abundance: once
CDR3aa: CASTTTPGADTQYF
CDR3nt: TGTGCCAGCACCACTACTCCTGGGGCAGATACGCAGTATTTT

d_gene: TRBD2
j_gene: TRBJ2-3
v_gene: TRBV27
abundance: .
CDR3aa: CASSFGGLPQHF
CDR3nt: TGTGCCAGCAGTTTTGGGGGACTACCGCAACATTTT